This T cell receptor beta chain was captured in a study of control samples from healthy donors and cancer patients. This CDR3 contains 11 residues. Trimming cost V 7 bases and J 1 base, with 7 bases left between them. CDR1 and CDR2 (germline): DFQATT, SNEGSKA (reference sequence). Sequencing was performed with immunoSEQ multiplex PCR; in TCRdb, only in-frame clones are kept and a portion is missing. The table lists around 63,000 clones, about 89% of them singletons, with around 2.3% in the top ten. V and J are TRBV20-1 and TRBJ1-1; D is perhaps TRBD1 (5 bases). Specimen: PBMCs. The receptor was isolated from a woman between 45 and 60 years old with head and neck cancer. This CDR3 reads CSEGKNTEAFF. Here the CDR3 DNA reads TGCAGTGAGGGGAAGAACACTGAAGCTTTCTTT.